This T cell receptor (beta chain) was sequenced for a study of shared clonotypes between healthy human individuals. Whole-study context: Researchers assigned three CD4 naive, three CD4 memory, two CD8 naive and one CD8 memory plate to each donor. Overall study findings and caveats: Tissues were not sampled, only blood, and their repertoires likely differ.

A word on this clone: Its antigen is as yet unknown.

Per the authors' pipeline: ImmunoSEQ output held junction-only sequences without quality scores, so filtering differed. Data came from immunoSEQ multiplex PCR; TCRdb stores just in-frame clones and leaves some out. The V and J calls and clone size are taken from that table; D and trimming were inferred from the DNA. Here the sample spans roughly 520,000 clones, roughly 95% being singletons. The CDR3 loop spans 14 amino acids. The V gene's germline CDR1 is MDHEN and CDR2 SYDVKM. Trimming pared 10 bases from V and 0 bases from J, leaving 16 bases between. The TCR sequence derives from a woman aged 30 to 39 in good health. V is TRBV28 and J is TRBJ2-7, with D perhaps being TRBD1 or TRBD2 (5 bases each). The sample consisted of naive CD4+ T cells sorted from blood. Subset noted: CD45RA+ positively selected. CDR3 region: CATHLTGGSYEQYF. CDR3 coding DNA: TGTGCCACCCACCTTACAGGAGGCTCCTACGAGCAGTACTTC.